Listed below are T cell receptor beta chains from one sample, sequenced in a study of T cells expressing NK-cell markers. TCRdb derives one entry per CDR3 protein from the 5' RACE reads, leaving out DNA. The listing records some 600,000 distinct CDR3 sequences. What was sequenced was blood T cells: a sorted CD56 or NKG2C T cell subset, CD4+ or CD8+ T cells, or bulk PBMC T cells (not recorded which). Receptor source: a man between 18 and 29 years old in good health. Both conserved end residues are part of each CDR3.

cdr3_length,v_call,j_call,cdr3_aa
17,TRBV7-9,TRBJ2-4,CASSSTPDGVAKNIQYF
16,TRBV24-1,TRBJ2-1,CATSDHDRGLGYEQFF
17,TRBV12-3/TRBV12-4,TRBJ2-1,CASSYTRTRGPDNEQFF
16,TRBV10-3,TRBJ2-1,CAISESSSGVYNEQFF
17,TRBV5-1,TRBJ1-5,CASSLGGGPQGNQPQHF
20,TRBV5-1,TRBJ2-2,CASSLPAGPTQHTGTGELFF
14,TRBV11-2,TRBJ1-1,CASSLVGQGTEAFF
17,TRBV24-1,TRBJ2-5,CATSDFAGTGGRETQYF
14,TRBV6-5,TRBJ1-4,CASSYTGMGEKLFF
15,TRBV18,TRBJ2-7,CASSPSTSGGYEQYF
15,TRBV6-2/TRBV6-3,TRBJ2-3,CASSYRTREEGTQYF
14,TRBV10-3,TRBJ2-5,CAISGLPAEETQYF